This T cell receptor (beta chain) was observed in a study of blood T cell repertoires in COVID-19. The ends were cut back, 2 bases at V and 6 bases at J, with 3 bases in the middle. The CDR3 sequence is 11 residues long. Data came from immunoSEQ multiplex PCR; TCRdb stores just in-frame clones and leaves some out. The top ten clones hold 0.55% to 0.6% of a sample with 170,000 or so clones, 85% to 90% of them seen once. This clone was seen only a few times. The rearrangement links TRBV12-3 or TRBV12-4 to TRBJ2-3; the D is unclear. The receptor was isolated from a man between 60 and 75 years old with COVID-19, enrolled during active disease. The sequenced material came from peripheral blood. CDR3: CASSLPDTQYF. CDR3 nucleotides: TGTGCCAGCAGTTTACCGGATACGCAGTATTTT.